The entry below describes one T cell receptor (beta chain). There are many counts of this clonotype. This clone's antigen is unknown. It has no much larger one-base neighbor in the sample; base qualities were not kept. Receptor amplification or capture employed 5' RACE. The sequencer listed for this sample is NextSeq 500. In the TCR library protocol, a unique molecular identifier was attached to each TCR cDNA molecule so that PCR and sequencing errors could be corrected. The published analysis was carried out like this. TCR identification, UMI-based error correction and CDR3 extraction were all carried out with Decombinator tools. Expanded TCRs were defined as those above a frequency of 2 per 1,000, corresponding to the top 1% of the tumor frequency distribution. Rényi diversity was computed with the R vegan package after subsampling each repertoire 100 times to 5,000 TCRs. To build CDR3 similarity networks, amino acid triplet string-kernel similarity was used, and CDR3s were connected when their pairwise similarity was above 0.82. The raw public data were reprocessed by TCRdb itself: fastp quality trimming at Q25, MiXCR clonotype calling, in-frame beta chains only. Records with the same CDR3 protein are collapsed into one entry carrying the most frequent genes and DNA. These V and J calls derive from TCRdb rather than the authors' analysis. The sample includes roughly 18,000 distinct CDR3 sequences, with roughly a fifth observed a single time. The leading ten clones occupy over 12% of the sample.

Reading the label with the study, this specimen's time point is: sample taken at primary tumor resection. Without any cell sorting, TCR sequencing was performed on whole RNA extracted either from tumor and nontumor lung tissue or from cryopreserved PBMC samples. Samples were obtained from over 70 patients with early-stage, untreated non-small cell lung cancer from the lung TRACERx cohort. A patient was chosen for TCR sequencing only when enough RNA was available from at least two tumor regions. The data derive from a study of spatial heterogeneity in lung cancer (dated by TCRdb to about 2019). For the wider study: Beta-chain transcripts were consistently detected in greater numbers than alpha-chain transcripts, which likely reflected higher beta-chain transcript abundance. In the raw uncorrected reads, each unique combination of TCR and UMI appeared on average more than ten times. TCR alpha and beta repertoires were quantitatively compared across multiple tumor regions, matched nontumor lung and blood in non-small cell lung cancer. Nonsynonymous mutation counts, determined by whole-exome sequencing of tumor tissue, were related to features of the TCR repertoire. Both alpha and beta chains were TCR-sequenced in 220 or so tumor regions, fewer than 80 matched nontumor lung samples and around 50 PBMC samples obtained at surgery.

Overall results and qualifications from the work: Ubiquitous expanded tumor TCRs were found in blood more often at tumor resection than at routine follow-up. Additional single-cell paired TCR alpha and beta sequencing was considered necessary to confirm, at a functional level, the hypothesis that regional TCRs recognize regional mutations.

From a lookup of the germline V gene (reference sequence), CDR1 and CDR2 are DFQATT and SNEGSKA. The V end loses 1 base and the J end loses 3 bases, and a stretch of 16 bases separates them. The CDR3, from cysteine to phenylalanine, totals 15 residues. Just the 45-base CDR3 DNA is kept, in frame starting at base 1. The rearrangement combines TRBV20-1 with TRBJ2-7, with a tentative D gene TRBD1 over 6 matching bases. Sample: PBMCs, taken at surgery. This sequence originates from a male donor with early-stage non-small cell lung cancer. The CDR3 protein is CSARAPRRGSYEQYF. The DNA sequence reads TGCAGTGCTAGAGCCCCGAGAAGGGGGAGCTACGAGCAGTACTTC.